The 32 T cell receptor beta chains below all came from one sample that was sequenced in a study of molecular identifiers for immune sequencing clone quantification. TCRdb processed the PCR reads anew with MiXCR; each CDR3 protein has one entry. The repertoire has about 510,000 distinct CDR3 sequences, around 23% of them found once; the top ten carry 0.76%. The sequenced material came from naive CD8+ T cells from blood, with Jurkat cell RNA spiked in. The subset is: FACS-sorted CD8+CD4-CCR7+CD45RA+ naive T cells. The receptors originated from a human donor in good health. Some libraries in this study had Jurkat cell RNA spiked in.

This chain connects TRBV29-1 to TRBJ1-5, with D hard to call. V dropped 0 bases and J dropped 3 bases, with 6 bases sitting between them. The CDR3 totals 13 residues. Germline CDR1 and CDR2: SQVTM and ANQGSEA. CDR3 bases: TGCAGCGTTGAAGAAGGGCTCAATCAGCCCCAGCATTTT. It encodes CSVEEGLNQPQHF.

This clonotype was counted at least ten times. The chain has TRBV7-2 and TRBJ1-1; D gene uncertain. V dropped 5 bases and J dropped 2 bases, with 15 bases sitting between them. The V gene's germline CDR1 is SGHTA and CDR2 FQGNSA. The CDR3 is made up of 15 amino acids. The CDR3 region has the DNA TGTGCCAGCAGCCCGATAGTCAACCGAAACACTGAAGCTTTCTTT. This codes for CASSPIVNRNTEAFF.

This clonotype was observed many times. The chain is built from TRBV4-3 and TRBJ2-5, with 10 positions matching TRBD1. The trim removed 0 bases at V and 5 bases at J, leaving 6 bases unmatched. Germline assignment: CDR1 LGHNA and CDR2 YSLEER. The CDR3 is made up of 16 amino acids. CDR3 in DNA: TGCGCCAGCAGCCAAGAATGGGGACAGGGGAAGGAGACCCAGTACTTC. Its translation: CASSQEWGQGKETQYF.

About this clonotype: This clone may be a read error of a much larger clone one base away. The chain is built from TRBV12-3 or TRBV12-4 and TRBJ1-6; unclear D gene. There are 14 residues in the CDR3. Trimming shortened V by 4 bases and J by 7 bases, and 11 bases separated the two germline ends. CDR3 sequence reads: CASSSSGTNSPLHF. CDR3 bases: TGTGCCAGCAGTTCGTCGGGAACCAATTCACCCCTCCACTTT.

This chain links TRBV7-3 with TRBJ2-7, with D possibly being TRBD2 (7 bases). Per the germline V gene, CDR1 is SGHTA and CDR2 is FQGTGA. V was clipped by 8 bases and J by 4 bases, with 18 bases between them. The CDR3 contains 14 residues. CDR3 DNA sequence: TGTGCCAGCTCAGAGGGGGGAGGGCCTTACGAGCAGTACTTC. Amino acid sequence: CASSEGGGPYEQYF.

This clonotype showed up just a few times. The J gene is TRBJ2-7, the V gene TRBV30; 8 positions match TRBD2. The germline V gene encodes CDR1 GTSNPN and CDR2 SVGIG (reference sequence). The CDR3 is 13 amino acids. After removal of 0 bases from V and 7 bases from J, the junction contained 5 bases not matched to a gene. For the CDR3, the DNA is TGTGCCTGGAGTGTAGGGACGGGAGGGGAGCAGTACTTC. Translation gives CAWSVGTGGEQYF.

The rearrangement links TRBV21-1 to TRBJ1-2; the D call in the table, TRBD1, was not verified against the DNA. TRBV21-1 is assigned pseudogene status. This CDR3 spans 13 amino acids. CDR3 bases: TGTGCCAGCAGCAAAGTGGTCCCTTATGGCTACACCTTC. Translating it yields CASSKVVPYGYTF.

This clonotype has just a few counts. This rearrangement joins TRBV11-3 to TRBJ1-5, with D possibly TRBD1 on 5 matching bases. The CDR3 contains 17 residues. Germline CDR1 is SGHNT and CDR2 is YENEEA. V was pared by 4 bases and J by 0 bases, with 16 bases between. CDR3 nucleotide sequence: TGTGCCAGCAGCTCTCTACTGGGACGGGATAGCAATCAGCCCCAGCATTTT. It encodes CASSSLLGRDSNQPQHF.

The chain couples TRBV4-1 to TRBJ1-5; the D gene is possibly TRBD1 (5 bases). From germline, CDR1 is MGHRA and CDR2 YSYEKL. The CDR3 spans 14 residues. Trimming left V 3 bases short and J 5 bases short, with 11 bases between. CDR3 sequence: CASSQFIGDQPQHF. CDR3 sequence (DNA): TGCGCCAGCAGCCAGTTCATAGGGGATCAGCCCCAGCATTTT.

As to this clonotype: One end of the junction fails to match germline, which may point to a read error. This chain connects TRBV28 to TRBJ2-7; D not resolved. CDR1 and CDR2 from the germline V gene are MDHEN and SYDVKM. There are 14 residues in the CDR3. The CDR3 reads CASSPPPSSYEPSF. The CDR3 region has the DNA TGTGCCAGCAGTCCCCCCCCGTCCTCCTACGAGCCGTCCTTC.

J is TRBJ2-3 and V is TRBV28; the match to TRBD2 covers 12 bases. Germline assignment: CDR1 MDHEN and CDR2 SYDVKM. V gave up 5 bases and J gave up 0 bases; unmatched junction bases: 3. The CDR3 runs 16 residues. CDR3 in amino acids: CASSVGTSGSTDTQYF. CDR3 bases: TGTGCCAGCAGTGTAGGGACTAGCGGGAGCACAGATACGCAGTATTTT.

V is TRBV4-1 and J is TRBJ2-3, with D perhaps TRBD2 (6 bases). Trimming pared 2 bases from V and 5 bases from J, leaving 14 bases between. Germline V CDR1 and CDR2: MGHRA, YSYEKL. CDR3 length: 15 amino acids. CDR3 sequence: CASSQFGRGKDTQYF. DNA of the CDR3: TGCGCCAGCAGCCAATTCGGACGGGGGAAAGATACGCAGTATTTT.

The V gene is TRBV7-6, the J gene TRBJ2-7; D gene uncertain. V was clipped by 1 base and J by 7 bases, with 14 bases between them. The germline CDR1 and CDR2 sequences are SGHVS and FNYEAQ. CDR3 size: 14 residues. CDR3 region: CASSLEHRYVEQYF. The CDR3, as DNA: TGTGCCAGCAGCTTAGAACACCGTTACGTGGAGCAGTACTTC.

This clonotype has a handful of counts. The chain recombines TRBV7-2 with TRBJ2-1; TRBD2 matches 8 bases. The CDR3 loop spans 17 amino acids. Germline V CDR1 and CDR2: SGHTA, FQGNSA. V dropped 2 bases and J dropped 6; count of bases not matched to a gene: 12. The CDR3 coding sequence is TGTGCCAGCAGCTTACCAACCGTGTGGACTAGCAGCAATGAGCAGTTCTTC. Translation: CASSLPTVWTSSNEQFF. Complete variable domain (other parts from reference TRBV7-2 and TRBJ2-1): GAGVSQSPSNKVTEKGKDVELRCDPISGHTALYWYRQSLGQGLEFLIYFQGNSAPDKSGLPSDRFSAERTGGSVSTLTIQRTQQEDSAVYLCASSLPTVWTSSNEQFFGPGTRLTVL.

The rearrangement joins TRBV4-3 to TRBJ2-2, with 7 bases that match TRBD1. After removal of 3 bases from V and 6 bases from J, the junction contained 7 bases not matched to a gene. Germline loops: CDR1 LGHNA, CDR2 YSLEER. The CDR3 totals 15 residues. The CDR3 coding sequence is TGCGCCAGCAGCCAGGATGGGACAGCCGCCGGGGAGCTGTTTTTT. Its protein product is CASSQDGTAAGELFF.

V gene TRBV19 combines with J gene TRBJ2-5, with no clear D. The CDR3 loop spans 16 amino acids. V lost 5 bases and J lost 1, with 17 bases in between. Germline V lookup: CDR1 LNHDA, CDR2 SQIVND (reference sequence). CDR3 DNA sequence: TGTGCCAGTAGTCTATCTCCAGGAAAAGGCCAAGAGACCCAGTACTTC. This translates into CASSLSPGKGQETQYF.

This clonotype was counted many times. V is TRBV20-1 and J is TRBJ2-7; 8 bases fit TRBD2. V trimming: 1 base; J trimming: 2 bases; junction bases outside the gene matches: 10. The CDR3 is 16 amino acids. The V gene's germline CDR1 is DFQATT and CDR2 SNEGSKA (reference sequence). Here the CDR3 DNA reads TGCAGTGCTAGAGCTGTGCCCGGACTAGCAGCCTACGAGCAGTACTTC. This codes for CSARAVPGLAAYEQYF.

Concerning this clonotype: One end of the junction fails to match germline, which may point to a read error. The chain couples TRBV7-9 to TRBJ2-2; D possibly uses TRBD1 or TRBD2 (6 bases each). The CDR3 has 16 amino acids. Germline CDR1 reads SEHNR; CDR2 reads FQNEAQ (reference sequence). CDR3 nucleotides: TGTGCCAGCATCTTAGCGGTGGGACATCACACCGGGGAGCTGTTTTTT. Protein product: CASILAVGHHTGELFF.

The gene calls are TRBV7-9 and TRBJ2-1; D is uncertain. V was clipped by 0 bases and J by 10 bases, with 16 bases between them. There are 15 residues in the CDR3. Germline values: CDR1 SEHNR, CDR2 FQNEAQ (reference sequence). The CDR3 DNA follows: TGTGCCAGCAGCTTAGCACTACCCCCGGTGAAGGAGCAGTTCTTC. Amino acid sequence: CASSLALPPVKEQFF.

Note on this clonotype: A read error is possible here, since a much larger clone lies one base away. The CDR3 carries no conserved terminal phenylalanine or tryptophan, so it likely arises from a read error. The gene calls are TRBV20-1 and TRBJ2-2; 11 positions agree with TRBD2. CDR3 size: 16 residues. Germline V gene sequence: CDR1 DFQATT, CDR2 SNEGSKA (reference sequence). The V and J ends lost 0 bases and 1 base, in that order; junction bases with no gene match: 1. DNA for the CDR3: TGCAGTGCTAGAGATACTAGCGGGAGGAACACCGGGGAGCTGTTTTCT. Protein product: CSARDTSGRNTGELFS.

V usage is TRBV27 and J usage is TRBJ2-7; possibly TRBD2 for D (6 bases). The CDR3 runs to 16 residues. The germline V and J ends were trimmed by 4 bases and 3 bases, with 19 bases remaining between them. Germline lookup yields CDR1 MNHEY and CDR2 SMNVEV (reference sequence). The CDR3 spells CASSSRGGEVLYEQYF. CDR3 coding DNA: TGTGCCAGCAGTTCTCGAGGAGGGGAGGTTCTCTACGAGCAGTACTTC.

The chain combines TRBV12-5 with TRBJ2-3; D tentatively fits TRBD1 or TRBD2 (5 bases each). The germline gives CDR1 LGHNT, CDR2 FRNRAP. V was trimmed by 4 bases and J by 4 bases, leaving 18 bases between them. The CDR3 contains 16 residues. The CDR3 nucleotides read TGTGCTAGTGGTTCCTCGGGACCCATGGAGGCAGATACGCAGTATTTT. Encoded protein: CASGSSGPMEADTQYF.

This clonotype was seen more than once but under ten times. The chain joins TRBV24-1 to TRBJ2-3; the D gene is possibly TRBD2 (6 bases). The V end lost 1 base, the J end lost 1 base, and 8 bases lay between the germline ends. The CDR3 is made up of 15 amino acids. CDR1 KGHDR and CDR2 SFDVKD come from the germline V gene. This chain's CDR3 is CATSDFSGGTDTQYF. The CDR3 DNA reads as TGTGCCACCAGTGATTTTTCGGGGGGCACAGATACGCAGTATTTT.

A remark on this clonotype: Sequence at one end of the junction differs from germline and may be a read error. This chain joins TRBV12-3 or TRBV12-4 and TRBJ2-5; D is undetermined. The CDR3 has 13 residues. The CDR3 sequence: CASESGIQEAQYF. The CDR3, as DNA: TGTGCCAGCGAGTCGGGCATCCAAGAGGCCCAGTACTTC.

In this sample, this clonotype turned up a few times. At one end the junction does not follow the germline gene, possibly because of a read error. V is TRBV30 and J is TRBJ2-1; D may be TRBD2 (5 bases). Germline assignment: CDR1 GTSNPN and CDR2 SVGIG (reference sequence). This CDR3 has 11 amino acids. CDR3 in amino acids: CARSGGSEQFF. In DNA, the CDR3 is TGTGCCCGGAGTGGCGGGTCTGAGCAGTTCTTC. Looking up the rest from reference TRBV30 and TRBJ2-1 gives the full variable domain: SQTIHQWPATLVQPVGSPLSLECTVEGTSNPNLYWYRQAAGRGLQLLFYSVGIGQISSEVPQNLSASRPQDRQFILSSKKLLLSDSGFYLCARSGGSEQFFGPGTRLTVL.

The J gene is TRBJ1-5, the V gene TRBV4-3; TRBD1 is a possible D gene (5 bases). Germline lookup yields CDR1 LGHNA and CDR2 YSLEER. The CDR3 covers 16 residues. Trimming removed 0 bases at V and 2 bases at J, with 11 bases between. The CDR3 DNA reads TGCGCCAGCAGCCAAGATTTCTGGGGCGGCAATCAGCCCCAGCATTTT. Translating gives CASSQDFWGGNQPQHF.

This clonotype has a handful of counts. The CDR3 loop reads CASSQAPSGRRAIGNQPQHF. In DNA, the CDR3 is TGCGCCAGCAGTCAAGCTCCCTCGGGACGGCGGGCAATCGGCAATCAGCCCCAGCATTTT. The chain employs TRBV23-1 and TRBJ1-5, with a tentative D call TRBD1 (5 bases). TRBV23-1 is designated an ORF whose function remains uncertain. Trimming cost V 2 bases and J 2 bases, with 25 bases left between them. The CDR3 contains 20 residues.

J is TRBJ2-1 and V is TRBV7-2; 9 nucleotides line up with TRBD1. The germline gives CDR1 SGHTA, CDR2 FQGNSA. The CDR3 consists of 16 residues. Trimming cost V 4 bases and J 4 bases; bases outside gene matches: 8. CDR3 nucleotides: TGTGCCAGCAGCTACGTGGGACAGGGCCTATACAATGAGCAGTTCTTC. Translated, it gives CASSYVGQGLYNEQFF.

The table lists this clonotype with many counts. This chain links TRBV7-9 with TRBJ1-1; D uncertain. Germline V gives CDR1 SEHNR, CDR2 FQNEAQ (reference sequence). V lost 6 bases, J lost 6 bases, and 8 bases lay in between. The CDR3 sequence is 11 residues long. DNA of the CDR3: TGTGCCAGCAGAGCGACACCTGAAGCTTTCTTT. Protein: CASRATPEAFF.

This clonotype appeared many times. V gene TRBV30 combines with J gene TRBJ2-1; D unresolved. This CDR3 is built from 13 residues. The germline V gene encodes CDR1 GTSNPN and CDR2 SVGIG (reference sequence). The V gene lost 0 bases and the J gene lost 3 bases, with 6 bases spanning the gap. The CDR3 sequence is CAWSVHDYNEQFF. The CDR3 coding sequence is TGTGCCTGGAGTGTACACGACTACAATGAGCAGTTCTTC.

This clonotype appeared many times. V is TRBV4-3 and J is TRBJ1-1; D gene uncertain. This CDR3 contains 17 residues. The germline CDR1 and CDR2 sequences are LGHNA and YSLEER. V lost 0 bases, J lost 5 bases, and 19 bases lay in between. In DNA form, the CDR3 reads TGCGCCAGCAGCCAAGATCGGCAGACCTGGCTGAGTACTGAAGCTTTCTTT. Protein: CASSQDRQTWLSTEAFF.

In regard to this clonotype: One end of the junction does not line up with germline, which may come from a read error. The rearrangement uses TRBV4-1 and TRBJ2-7; D is unresolved. The CDR3 has 12 residues. Germline lookup yields CDR1 MGHRA and CDR2 YSYEKL. This CDR3 reads CASSQGTDEQCF. For the CDR3, the DNA is TGCGCCAGCAGCCAAGGGACGGATGAGCAGTGCTTC.